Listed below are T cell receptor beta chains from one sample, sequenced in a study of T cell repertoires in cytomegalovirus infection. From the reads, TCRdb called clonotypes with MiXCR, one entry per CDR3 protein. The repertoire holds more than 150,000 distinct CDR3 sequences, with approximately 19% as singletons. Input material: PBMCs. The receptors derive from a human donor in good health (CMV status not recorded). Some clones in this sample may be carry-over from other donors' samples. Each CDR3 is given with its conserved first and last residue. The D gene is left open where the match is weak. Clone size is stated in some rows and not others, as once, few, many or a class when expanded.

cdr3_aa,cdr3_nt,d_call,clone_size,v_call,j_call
CASSLAGTHDNEQFF,TGTGCCAGCAGCTTGGCCGGGACCCACGACAATGAGCAGTTCTTC,NA,many,TRBV7-8,TRBJ2-1
CASTPVKGNRGHEKLFF,TGTGCCAGTACCCCCGTGAAAGGAAACAGGGGGCATGAAAAACTGTTTTTT,TRBD1,NA,TRBV19,TRBJ1-4
CATSRGNSYEQYF,TGTGCCACCAGCCGCGGGAACTCCTACGAGCAGTACTTC,NA,NA,TRBV7-8,TRBJ2-7
CASSSGPLGYTF,TGTGCCAGCAGTTCCGGGCCTCTGGGCTACACCTTC,NA,once,TRBV28,TRBJ1-2
CSATRDGEKLFF,TGCAGTGCTACCAGGGACGGCGAAAAACTGTTTTTT,NA,few,TRBV20-1,TRBJ1-4
CASGVDRGTQYF,TGTGCCAGCGGAGTCGATAGGGGTACGCAGTATTTT,NA,NA,TRBV28,TRBJ2-3
CASSLPGTGSYEQYF,TGTGCCAGCAGCCTGCCCGGGACAGGGTCCTACGAGCAGTACTTC,TRBD1,NA,TRBV5-5,TRBJ2-7
CSARVQGSTGANVLTF,TGCAGTGCTAGAGTTCAGGGGTCTACTGGGGCCAACGTCCTGACTTTC,NA,NA,TRBV20-1,TRBJ2-6
CASSLVEGLYSNQPQHF,TGTGCCAGCAGTTTGGTTGAGGGCCTTTATAGCAATCAGCCCCAGCATTTT,NA,NA,TRBV28,TRBJ1-5
CSGKFSSGNTIYF,TGCAGCGGAAAGTTCTCTTCTGGAAACACCATATATTTT,NA,NA,TRBV29-1,TRBJ1-3
CASCPSGTHYNEQFF,TGTGCCAGCTGTCCTAGCGGGACTCATTACAATGAGCAGTTCTTC,TRBD2,many,TRBV11-3,TRBJ2-1
CASSLPGTSRSKEQFF,TGTGCCAGCAGCTTACCCGGGACTAGCCGCTCGAAAGAGCAGTTCTTC,TRBD2,many,TRBV7-3,TRBJ2-1
CASSQEVQPGRTGELFF,TGTGCCAGCAGCCAAGAGGTCCAACCAGGCCGCACCGGGGAGCTGTTTTTT,NA,NA,TRBV3-1,TRBJ2-2
CASSLRPGQEGTEAFF,TGTGCCAGCAGCTTACGCCCTGGACAGGAGGGCACTGAAGCTTTCTTT,TRBD1,many,TRBV7-8,TRBJ1-1
CASSSPGPGVNEQYF,TGTGCCAGCAGCTCCCCTGGGCCAGGTGTAAACGAGCAGTACTTC,NA,NA,TRBV5-4,TRBJ2-7
CASARRLYEQYF,TGTGCTAGTGCCCGAAGGCTTTACGAGCAGTACTTC,NA,many,TRBV12-5,TRBJ2-7
CASSFTSGRGTGELFF,TGTGCCAGCAGCTTTACCAGCGGGAGAGGCACCGGGGAGCTGTTTTTT,TRBD2,few,TRBV11-2,TRBJ2-2
CASSFFKETQYF,TGTGCCAGCAGCTTCTTCAAGGAGACCCAGTACTTC,NA,many,TRBV7-8,TRBJ2-5
CASSLGPASGYEQYF,TGTGCCAGCAGCTTAGGTCCCGCGTCTGGCTACGAGCAGTACTTC,NA,few,TRBV7-9,TRBJ2-7
CAISEGTGYYGYTF,TGTGCCATCAGTGAGGGGACAGGGTACTATGGCTACACCTTC,TRBD1,few,TRBV10-3,TRBJ1-2
CASSMYSLAGANVLTF,TGTGCCAGTAGTATGTATTCGTTGGCCGGGGCCAACGTCCTGACTTTC,NA,NA,TRBV19,TRBJ2-6
CASGFPTANTGELFF,TGTGCTAGTGGTTTCCCGACAGCGAACACCGGGGAGCTGTTTTTT,NA,NA,TRBV12-5,TRBJ2-2
CASTPSSAGSYEQYF,TGTGCCAGCACCCCGTCCTCGGCAGGATCCTACGAGCAGTACTTC,NA,many,TRBV7-9,TRBJ2-7
CASSQPNEQFF,TGCGCCAGCAGCCAGCCTAATGAGCAGTTCTTC,NA,few,TRBV5-1,TRBJ2-1
CASSSRRGGADTQYF,TGTGCCAGCAGCTCCAGGCGGGGGGGTGCAGATACGCAGTATTTT,TRBD2,NA,TRBV5-4,TRBJ2-3
CSARSIGGPNRNQPQHF,TGCAGTGCTAGATCCATAGGAGGTCCGAACCGCAATCAGCCCCAGCATTTT,NA,NA,TRBV20-1,TRBJ1-5
CASRATSAGELFF,TGTGCCAGCAGGGCCACTAGCGCCGGGGAGCTGTTTTTT,TRBD2,few,TRBV7-3,TRBJ2-2
CASRDLENVPVLISGGELFF,TGTGCCAGCAGGGACTTAGAAAACGTCCCGGTACTCATCTCAGGGGGGGAGCTGTTTTTT,NA,NA,TRBV7-8,TRBJ2-2
CASSLWIGEEQFF,TGTGCCAGCAGCTTATGGATAGGAGAGGAGCAGTTCTTC,NA,many,TRBV7-8,TRBJ2-1
CASSLLTGDNQPQHF,TGTGCCAGCAGTTTATTGACAGGGGACAATCAGCCCCAGCATTTT,TRBD1,NA,TRBV12-3/TRBV12-4,TRBJ1-5
CASSLDPGTGNTIYF,TGTGCCAGCAGTTTAGATCCAGGGACTGGAAACACCATATATTTT,NA,many,TRBV28,TRBJ1-3
CASSPRQGFHEQYF,TGTGCCAGCAGCCCAAGACAGGGGTTCCACGAGCAGTACTTC,TRBD1,few,TRBV11-3,TRBJ2-7
CSVQGQGFTGELFF,TGCAGCGTTCAGGGACAGGGGTTCACCGGGGAGCTGTTTTTT,TRBD1,NA,TRBV29-1,TRBJ2-2
CASSSGLAGGITYNEQFF,TGTGCCAGCAGCTCCGGACTAGCGGGAGGGATCACCTACAATGAGCAGTTCTTC,TRBD2,NA,TRBV7-9,TRBJ2-1
CASSLDRASYEQYF,TGTGCCAGCAGTTTAGACAGGGCCTCCTACGAGCAGTACTTC,NA,many,TRBV12-3/TRBV12-4,TRBJ2-7
CASSSPGQGGYGYTF,TGTGCCAGCAGTTCGCCGGGACAGGGGGGCTATGGCTACACCTTC,TRBD1,few,TRBV27,TRBJ1-2
CASSVLVGYQPQHF,TGTGCCAGCAGTGTGCTCGTGGGGTATCAGCCCCAGCATTTT,NA,NA,TRBV6-1,TRBJ1-5
CASSLGGGWTYNEQFF,TGTGCCAGCAGCTTAGGCGGTGGCTGGACCTACAATGAGCAGTTCTTC,NA,many,TRBV7-2,TRBJ2-1
CASSLDRQSTDTQYF,TGTGCCAGCAGCTTAGATCGACAGAGCACAGATACGCAGTATTTT,NA,many,TRBV7-2,TRBJ2-3
CASSLVPQLSTDTQYF,TGCGCCAGCAGCTTGGTGCCCCAGCTTAGCACAGATACGCAGTATTTT,NA,NA,TRBV5-1,TRBJ2-3
CASSKGPLAGGLSAGELFF,TGTGCCAGCAGCAAAGGCCCTCTAGCGGGGGGGCTCTCGGCCGGGGAGCTGTTTTTT,TRBD2,NA,TRBV14,TRBJ2-2
CASSLGAGLRPQHF,TGTGCCAGCAGTTTAGGCGCAGGGCTACGGCCCCAGCATTTT,NA,few,TRBV27,TRBJ1-5
CASSLTGQGETQYF,TGTGCCAGCAGCTTAACGGGACAGGGAGAGACCCAGTACTTC,TRBD1,many,TRBV5-5,TRBJ2-5
CASSPRTSGELFF,TGTGCCAGCTCACCACGGACATCTGGGGAGCTGTTTTTT,NA,NA,TRBV18,TRBJ2-2
CSARGQYTGELFF,TGCAGTGCTAGGGGACAGTACACCGGGGAGCTGTTTTTT,TRBD1,NA,TRBV20-1,TRBJ2-2
CSARPPASTEAFF,TGCAGTGCTAGGCCCCCCGCCAGTACTGAAGCTTTCTTT,NA,few,TRBV20-1,TRBJ1-1
CASSPGGIYGYTF,TGTGCCAGCAGCCCGGGGGGTATCTATGGCTACACCTTC,NA,NA,TRBV11-2,TRBJ1-2
CASSLTRYEQYF,TGTGCCAGCAGTTTAACGCGATACGAGCAGTACTTC,NA,many,TRBV12-3/TRBV12-4,TRBJ2-7
CASSSRRKETQYF,TGTGCCAGCAGCTCCCGTCGGAAAGAGACCCAGTACTTC,NA,many,TRBV7-2,TRBJ2-5
CASTIRPIQGASYNEQFF,TGCGCCAGCACCATACGTCCTATACAGGGGGCCTCCTACAATGAGCAGTTCTTC,TRBD1,NA,TRBV5-1,TRBJ2-1
CASSLGQGDSGNTIYF,TGTGCCAGCAGCCTCGGACAGGGTGACTCTGGAAACACCATATATTTT,TRBD1,few,TRBV7-9,TRBJ1-3
CASSLKWGTEAFF,TGTGCCAGCAGCTTAAAATGGGGCACTGAAGCTTTCTTT,NA,many,TRBV7-2,TRBJ1-1
CASSFTPGATYEQYF,TGTGCCAGCAGCTTCACACCGGGAGCAACCTACGAGCAGTACTTC,NA,many,TRBV7-2,TRBJ2-7
CASSFGTNTDTQYF,TGTGCCAGCAGCTTCGGGACAAACACAGATACGCAGTATTTT,NA,few,TRBV7-9,TRBJ2-3
CASGHLGVAGNTGELFF,TGTGCCAGCGGCCATCTCGGGGTAGCGGGGAACACCGGGGAGCTGTTTTTT,TRBD2,few,TRBV6-1,TRBJ2-2
CASSYFRDGNYEQYF,TGTGCCAGCAGTTATTTCCGGGACGGCAACTACGAGCAGTACTTC,NA,NA,TRBV6-6,TRBJ2-7
CATSRDAGGSYEQYF,TGTGCCACCAGCAGAGATGCGGGGGGCTCCTACGAGCAGTACTTC,TRBD2,many,TRBV15,TRBJ2-7
CASSQTAQNTEAFF,TGTGCCAGCTCCCAGACAGCGCAGAACACTGAAGCTTTCTTT,NA,NA,TRBV18,TRBJ1-1